This T cell receptor beta chain is drawn from a study of beta chain features in type 1 diabetes. Study observations and caveats: When VDJ junctions were examined, type 1 diabetes patients showed fewer insertions and more deletions.

Expressed TCRB transcripts were sequenced after all isolated RNA was converted to cDNA. Libraries were prepared by immunoSEQ multiplex PCR; TCRdb keeps only in-frame clonotypes and omits some of them. The table records approximately 23,000 clones, 55% to 75% of them present only once. V was clipped by 4 bases and J by 9 bases; unmatched bases: 5. CDR1 and CDR2 (germline): KGHSH, LQKENI. This CDR3 region has 13 residues. About this clone itself: No antigen is known for it.

Blood was collected once per donor into heparin, averaging about 0.12 L. The sample taken for sequencing was Tregs from blood. The TCR comes from a middle-aged woman in good health. The chain couples TRBV18 to TRBJ2-3; 9 positions agree with TRBD1. In nucleotides, the CDR3 is TGTGCCAGCTCACGGACAGGGGAAAGGACGCAGTATTTT. Its translation is CASSRTGERTQYF.